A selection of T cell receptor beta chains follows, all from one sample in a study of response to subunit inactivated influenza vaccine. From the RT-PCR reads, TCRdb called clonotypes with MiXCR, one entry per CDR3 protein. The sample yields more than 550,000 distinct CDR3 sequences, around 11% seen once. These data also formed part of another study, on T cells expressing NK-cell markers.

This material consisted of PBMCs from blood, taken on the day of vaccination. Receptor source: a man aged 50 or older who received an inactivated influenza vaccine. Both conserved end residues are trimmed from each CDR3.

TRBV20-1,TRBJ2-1,SATGLAGSSEQF
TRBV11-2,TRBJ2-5,ASSRVETQY
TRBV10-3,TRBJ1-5,AISEGSNQPQH
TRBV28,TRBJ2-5,ASSLRVLSETQY
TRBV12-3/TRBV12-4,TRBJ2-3,ASSLDFRPDTQY
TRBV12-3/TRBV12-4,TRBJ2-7,ASSRSSGRASYEQY
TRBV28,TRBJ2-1,ASSPPGRGNEQF
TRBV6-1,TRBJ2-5,ATGTSGSAGETQY
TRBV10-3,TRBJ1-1,AISDQAGKNTEAF
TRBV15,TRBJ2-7,ATSLDKSEQY
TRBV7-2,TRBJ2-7,ASSLQTGRAIYEQY
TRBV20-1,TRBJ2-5,SAREMLQETQY
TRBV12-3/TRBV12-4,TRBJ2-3,ASSLRAASTDTQY
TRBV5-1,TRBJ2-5,ASSKGLVETQY
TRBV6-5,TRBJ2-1,ASSYGGRTSEQF
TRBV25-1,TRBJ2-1,ASSDSSNEYNEQF
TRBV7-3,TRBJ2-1,ASSARGAGGLVHYNEQF
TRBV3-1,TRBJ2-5,ASSQRGATTRETQY
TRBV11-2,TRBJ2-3,ASSLEPGPSTDTQY
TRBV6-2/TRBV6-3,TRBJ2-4,ASSYGGQSQIPGIQY
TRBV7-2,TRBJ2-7,ASSLGQNYEQY
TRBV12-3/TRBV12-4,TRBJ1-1,ASSKWDRVLGTEAF
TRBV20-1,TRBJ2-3,SARGSGDRTDTQY
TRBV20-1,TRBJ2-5,SARDLREGPQETQY
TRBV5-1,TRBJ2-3,ASSLVDRLTDTQY
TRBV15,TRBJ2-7,ATSSDSGEGYEQY
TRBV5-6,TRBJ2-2,ASSYGSGGNTGELF
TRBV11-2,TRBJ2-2,ASSLGTGIPGELF
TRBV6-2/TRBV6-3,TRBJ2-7,ASSFRLDGSHEQY
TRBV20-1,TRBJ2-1,SALASSGGYNEQF
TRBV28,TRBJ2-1,ASSKLAGIKYNEQF
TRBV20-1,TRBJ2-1,SARSPRTPQYNEQF
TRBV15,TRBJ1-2,ATSREGFANYGYT
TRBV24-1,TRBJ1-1,ATSAGKWGSEDTEAF
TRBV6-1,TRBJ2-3,ASIRDRGSPPSTDTQY
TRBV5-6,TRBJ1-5,ASSYQGLNQPQH
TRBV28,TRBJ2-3,ASSLSGRGVGYTQY
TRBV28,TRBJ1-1,ASSLWGVTPNTEAF
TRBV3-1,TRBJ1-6,ASSQDGRALNSPLH
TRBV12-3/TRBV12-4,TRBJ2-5,ASSSGGQTTETQY
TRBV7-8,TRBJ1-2,ASSLLFRDRDNYGYT
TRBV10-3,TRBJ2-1,AISVATSFNEQF
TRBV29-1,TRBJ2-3,SVGPENTDTQY
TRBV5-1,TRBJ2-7,ASSAGTSSTYEQY
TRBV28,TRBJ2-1,ASSLFPSGEQF
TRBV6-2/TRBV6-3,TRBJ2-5,ASSPGDETQY
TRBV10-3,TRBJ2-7,AIRLAGHVYEQY
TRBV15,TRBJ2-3,ATSKIQTSGMADTQY
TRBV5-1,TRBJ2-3,ASSFLGEVADTQY
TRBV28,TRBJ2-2,ASSPLRFSGSFSGELF
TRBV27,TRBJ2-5,ASSLTSGSFETQY